These 21 T cell receptor beta chains were sequenced from one sample in a study of CD8 T cells in ankylosing spondylitis. TCRdb used MiXCR to reprocess the 5' RACE reads, holding one entry per CDR3 protein. The sample holds 25,000 to 35,000 distinct CDR3 sequences, 7.2% seen once. Input material: blood, either unsorted or a sorted T cell fraction (not recorded which). Receptor source: a male donor with ankylosing spondylitis or in good health (not recorded which).

This clonotype was counted at least ten times. The chain recombines TRBV20-1 with TRBJ2-1, with D possibly being TRBD1 (6 bases). Trimming removed 0 bases from V and 7 bases from J, with 19 bases in between. From germline, CDR1 is DFQATT and CDR2 SNEGSKA (reference sequence). This CDR3 has 16 amino acids. The CDR3: CSARDPTALRGNEQFF. In DNA form, the CDR3 reads TGCAGTGCTAGAGATCCTACTGCTCTTAGGGGGAATGAGCAGTTCTTC.

This clonotype was seen many times. This rearrangement joins TRBV5-1 to TRBJ1-2; D gene unclear. The CDR3 extends over 12 amino acids. V was pared by 4 bases and J by 2 bases, with 6 bases between. Germline CDR1 SGHRS, CDR2 YFSETQ. CDR3 loop: CASSPDNYGYTF. Here the CDR3 DNA reads TGCGCCAGCAGCCCGGACAACTATGGCTACACCTTC.

In its sample, this clonotype was seen a few times. The chain combines TRBV7-8 with TRBJ2-1, with 12 bases lining up with TRBD2. With V trimmed by 5 bases and J by 5 bases, 7 bases remained unmatched. Germline-derived CDR1 and CDR2 are SGHVS and FQNEAQ. The CDR3 contains 16 residues. The CDR3 DNA is TGTGCCAGCAGCACGCAACTAGCGGGAGGTAACAATGAGCAGTTCTTC. Residues: CASSTQLAGGNNEQFF.

This clonotype has at least ten counts. The chain combines TRBV9 with TRBJ2-3; D not resolved. Germline loops: CDR1 SGDLS, CDR2 YYNGEE. Trimming took off 4 bases at V and 0 bases at J, with 12 bases between the two ends. The CDR3 loop spans 15 amino acids. CDR3 sequence reads: CASSPIGSSTDTQYF. The CDR3 DNA reads TGTGCCAGCAGCCCGATCGGCTCTAGCACAGATACGCAGTATTTT.

This chain connects TRBV29-1 to TRBJ1-1, with 8 bases lining up with TRBD1. The CDR3 extends over 18 amino acids. Germline-derived CDR1 and CDR2 are SQVTM and ANQGSEA. Unmatched junction bases numbered 23, after V lost 8 bases and J lost 3 bases. CDR3 region: CSPTRGTGPSSGDTEAFF. The CDR3 DNA reads as TGCAGCCCGACCCGTGGGACAGGTCCCTCTTCGGGGGACACTGAAGCTTTCTTT.

This clonotype was observed at least ten times. V and J are TRBV20-1 and TRBJ2-5; D unclear. This CDR3 has 14 amino acids. V lost 3 bases and J lost 2, with 13 bases in between. CDR1 is DFQATT and CDR2 is SNEGSKA in the germline V gene (reference sequence). The DNA for the CDR3 is TGCAGTGCTAGCCCCGGTGGCATACAAGAGACCCAGTACTTC. It encodes CSASPGGIQETQYF.

This clonotype was observed many times. This sequence joins TRBV20-1 and TRBJ2-2, with 8 bases identical to TRBD1. Germline V gene lookup returns CDR1 DFQATT and CDR2 SNEGSKA (reference sequence). V dropped 1 base and J dropped 3; count of bases not matched to a gene: 4. The CDR3 is 15 amino acids. CDR3 nucleotides: TGCAGTGCTAGAGTCCCAGGGGGCTACACCGGGGAGCTGTTTTTT. It codes for CSARVPGGYTGELFF.

Many counts were recorded for this clonotype. This chain connects TRBV6-1 to TRBJ2-2; perhaps TRBD1 as D (6 bases). The germline V gene encodes CDR1 MNHNS and CDR2 SASEGT. The length of the CDR3 is 16 residues. V was cut by 6 bases and J by 1 base, with 15 bases left in between. The CDR3: CASSRTGIGNTGELFF. CDR3 coding DNA: TGTGCCAGCAGCAGAACAGGGATCGGGAACACCGGGGAGCTGTTTTTT.

At least ten counts were recorded for this clonotype. This rearrangement joins TRBV5-5 to TRBJ2-1; TRBD2 matches at 10 bases. The J segment lost 5 bases and the V segment lost 3 bases, leaving 5 bases of the junction unmatched. This CDR3 contains 15 residues. Germline CDR1 reads SGHKS; CDR2 reads YYEKEE (reference sequence). CDR3 DNA sequence: TGTGCCAGCAGCTCAGCGGGAGGGCCACACAATGAGCAGTTCTTC. Translating gives CASSSAGGPHNEQFF.

This clonotype has a count of ten or more. The chain is built from TRBV20-1 and TRBJ2-3; the match to TRBD1 covers 9 bases. This CDR3 is 15 amino acids long. The J segment lost 0 bases and the V segment lost 1 base, leaving 2 bases of the junction unmatched. Germline values: CDR1 DFQATT, CDR2 SNEGSKA (reference sequence). The CDR3 bases are TGCAGTGCTAGAGCCACAGGGGGCAGCACAGATACGCAGTATTTT. It is translated as CSARATGGSTDTQYF.

CDR3 sequence: CASSLGGSSYNEQFF. In nucleotides, the CDR3 is TGCGCCAGCAGCTTGGGCGGGAGCTCCTACAATGAGCAGTTCTTC. The J gene is TRBJ2-1, the V gene TRBV5-1; TRBD2 matches 7 bases. Germline V lookup: CDR1 SGHRS, CDR2 YFSETQ. The junction had 0 bases not matched to a gene; V was cut back by 0 bases and J by 0 bases. There are 15 residues in the CDR3.

This clonotype was picked up one time. The rearrangement uses TRBV11-3 and TRBJ2-3; TRBD1 matches at 9 bases. Losses at the gene ends were 10 bases for V and 2 bases for J; bases not matched to a gene: 4. Germline CDR1 is SGHNT and CDR2 is YENEEA. The CDR3 length is 13 residues. The CDR3 sequence is CANKQGATDTQYF. CDR3 DNA sequence: TGTGCCAACAAACAGGGGGCCACAGATACGCAGTATTTT. The full variable domain, in which reference TRBV11-3 and TRBJ2-3 provide the parts outside the CDR3, is EAGVVQSPRYKIIEKKQPVAFWCNPISGHNTLYWYLQNLGQGPELLIRYENEEAVDDSQLPKDRFSAERLKGVDSTLKIQPAELGDSAVYLCANKQGATDTQYFGPGTRLTVL.

This clonotype was seen repeatedly, ten times or more. V gene TRBV12-3 or TRBV12-4 combines with J gene TRBJ1-5; D is perhaps TRBD1 (5 bases). Trimming pared 8 bases from V and 1 base from J, leaving 18 bases between. The CDR3 sequence is 16 residues long. The DNA for the CDR3 is TGTGCCAGCTCGGGGAGGGGAGTCGGGAGCAATCAGCCCCAGCATTTT. As protein: CASSGRGVGSNQPQHF.

The chain combines TRBV5-1 with TRBJ2-3, with no clear D. The CDR3 totals 16 residues. The V end lost 0 bases, the J end lost 0 bases, and 11 bases lay between the germline ends. Germline loops: CDR1 SGHRS, CDR2 YFSETQ. CDR3 nucleotide sequence: TGCGCCAGCAGCTTGGTTCCAGGAGTTAGCACAGATACGCAGTATTTT. Residues: CASSLVPGVSTDTQYF.

This clonotype was observed many times. The chain is built from TRBV7-6 and TRBJ2-5; 8 nucleotides agree with TRBD1. This CDR3 has 16 residues. From germline, CDR1 is SGHVS and CDR2 FNYEAQ. V dropped 1 base and J dropped 4; count of bases not matched to a gene: 8. In nucleotides, the CDR3 is TGTGCCAGCAGCTTAGTGGTCGGCAGGGGGCCAGAGACCCAGTACTTC. Encoded protein: CASSLVVGRGPETQYF.

This clonotype was observed at least ten times. This sequence joins TRBV10-3 and TRBJ2-1, with 13 bases matching TRBD2. The V gene end was trimmed by 5 bases and the J gene end by 8 bases; junction bases not matched to a gene: 0. From germline, CDR1 is ENHRY and CDR2 SYGVKD. The CDR3 has 13 amino acids. CDR3: CAISTSGRDEQFF. In DNA form, the CDR3 reads TGTGCCATCAGTACTAGCGGGAGGGATGAGCAGTTCTTC.

This chain uses TRBV28 with TRBJ2-3; no definite D call. CDR1 is MDHEN and CDR2 is SYDVKM in the germline V gene. The CDR3 has 13 amino acids. V gave up 3 bases and J gave up 6 bases, with 10 bases separating them. The DNA for the CDR3 is TGTGCCAGCAGTTTCGACCTCCCGGATACGCAGTATTTT. It is translated as CASSFDLPDTQYF.

V gene TRBV7-9 combines with J gene TRBJ1-2, with D uncertain. The CDR3 length is 13 residues. Germline V gene lookup returns CDR1 SEHNR and CDR2 FQNEAQ (reference sequence). The V end lost 6 bases, the J end lost 4 bases, and 12 bases lay between the germline ends. This CDR3 is CASRSPRSYGYTF. CDR3 sequence (DNA): TGTGCCAGCAGATCCCCGCGGTCCTATGGCTACACCTTC.

This clonotype appeared many times. The chain links TRBV6-1 to TRBJ1-1; no clear D. The germline gives CDR1 MNHNS, CDR2 SASEGT. V lost 3 bases to trimming and J lost 5 bases, with 16 bases between them. The CDR3 sequence is 15 residues long. The CDR3 nucleotides are TGTGCCAGCAGTGAGGGGATCGCTGGGCAGACTGAAGCTTTCTTT. Translated: CASSEGIAGQTEAFF.

Details on this clonotype: This may arise from a read error, as a much more abundant clone is one base away. The chain couples TRBV12-3 or TRBV12-4 to TRBJ2-7; tentative D call: TRBD2 (6 bases). The CDR3 extends over 11 amino acids. The CDR3 loop reads CTSSSGEVRYF. Here the CDR3 DNA reads TGTACCAGCAGTTCGGGGGAGGTCCGGTACTTC.

This clonotype has a count of ten or more. V usage is TRBV5-1 and J usage is TRBJ2-2, with 7 positions matching TRBD2. The CDR3 is 16 residues long. Germline V gives CDR1 SGHRS, CDR2 YFSETQ. Trimming cost V 0 bases and J 8 bases; bases outside gene matches: 10. The CDR3 DNA is TGCGCCAGCAGCTTGGATTCGGTCGCGGGAGAGGGGGAGCTGTTTTTT. Protein sequence: CASSLDSVAGEGELFF. Drawing the rest from reference TRBV5-1 and TRBJ2-2, the complete variable domain is KAGVTQTPRYLIKTRGQQVTLSCSPISGHRSVSWYQQTPGQGLQFLFEYFSETQRNKGNFPGRFSGRQFSNSRSEMNVSTLELGDSALYLCASSLDSVAGEGELFFGEGSRLTVL.